This TCR beta chain was obtained from a study of T cell changes during pregnancy in multiple sclerosis. The CDR3 is 14 residues long. V was shortened by 0 bases and J by 7 bases, with 13 bases between the two germline ends. The germline CDR1 and CDR2 sequences are SGDLS and YYNGEE. Assay: immunoSEQ multiplex PCR; the TCRdb copy retains only in-frame clones and omits some. The sample consists of some 80,000 clones, over 90% of them appearing once. The clonotype was recovered from a female donor with multiple sclerosis, enrolled in a pregnancy study. The chain has TRBV9 and TRBJ2-5; TRBD2 might be the D (6 bases). Sequencing was performed on peripheral blood, taken in the second trimester of pregnancy. This CDR3 is CASSVGRVGGTQYF. CDR3 DNA: TGTGCCAGCAGCGTAGGCAGGGTGGGGGGGACCCAGTACTTC.